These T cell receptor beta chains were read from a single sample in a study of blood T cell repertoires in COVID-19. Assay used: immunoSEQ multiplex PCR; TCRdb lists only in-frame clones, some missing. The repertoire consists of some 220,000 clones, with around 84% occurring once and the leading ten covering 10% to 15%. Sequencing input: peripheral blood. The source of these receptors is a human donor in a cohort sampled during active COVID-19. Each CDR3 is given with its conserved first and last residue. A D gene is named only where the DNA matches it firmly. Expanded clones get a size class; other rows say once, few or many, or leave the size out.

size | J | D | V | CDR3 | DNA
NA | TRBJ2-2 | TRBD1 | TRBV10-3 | CAISEGQGAGGELFF | TGTGCCATCAGTGAAGGACAGGGGGCGGGCGGGGAGCTGTTTTTT
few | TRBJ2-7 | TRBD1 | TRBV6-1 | CASSSGAGGWEQYF | TGTGCCAGCAGCTCAGGGGCAGGGGGCTGGGAGCAGTACTTC
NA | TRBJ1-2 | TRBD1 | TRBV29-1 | CSDLDRARYGYTF | TGCAGCGACCTGGACAGGGCACGCTATGGCTACACCTTC
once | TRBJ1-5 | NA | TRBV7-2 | CASSLALQTGYQPQHF | TGTGCCAGCAGCTTAGCGCTCCAGACAGGATATCAGCCCCAGCATTTT
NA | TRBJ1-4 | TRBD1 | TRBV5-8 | CASSLTGAEKLFF | TGTGCCAGCAGCTTGACAGGGGCGGAAAAACTGTTTTTT
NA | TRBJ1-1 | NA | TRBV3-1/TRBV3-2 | CASSQVRGVAEAFF | TGTGCCAGCAGCCAGGTCAGGGGTGTGGCTGAAGCTTTCTTT
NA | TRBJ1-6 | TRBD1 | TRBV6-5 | CASRPGQGGSPLHF | TGTGCCAGCAGGCCGGGACAGGGGGGTTCACCCCTCCACTTT
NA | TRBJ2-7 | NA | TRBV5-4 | CASSLVVRGEQYF | TGTGCCAGCAGCTTGGTGGTGAGAGGCGAGCAGTACTTC
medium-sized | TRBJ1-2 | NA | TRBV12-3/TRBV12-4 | CASAGTTSYGYTF | TGTGCCAGCGCTGGTACTACCTCCTATGGCTACACCTTC
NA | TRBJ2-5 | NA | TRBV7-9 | CASSDDYPQETQYF | TGTGCCAGCAGCGACGACTACCCCCAAGAGACCCAGTACTTC
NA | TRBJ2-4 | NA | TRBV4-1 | CASSQDWAPRNIQYF | TGCGCCAGCAGCCAAGATTGGGCTCCCCGAAACATTCAGTACTTC
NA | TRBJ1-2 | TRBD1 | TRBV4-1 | CASSQEEGTGTFYGYTF | TGCGCCAGCAGCCAAGAAGAGGGGACAGGGACCTTCTATGGCTACACCTTC
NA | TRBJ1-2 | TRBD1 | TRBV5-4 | CASSAAGTGYGYTF | TGTGCCAGCAGCGCTGCCGGGACAGGCTATGGCTACACCTTC
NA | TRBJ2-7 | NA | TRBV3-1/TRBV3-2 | CASSQRRDSEQYF | TGTGCCAGCAGCCAACGCCGGGACTCCGAGCAGTACTTC
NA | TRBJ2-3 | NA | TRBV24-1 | CATSDLGGSSTDTQYF | TGTGCCACCAGTGATTTAGGGGGTTCTAGCACAGATACGCAGTATTTT
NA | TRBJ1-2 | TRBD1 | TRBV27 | CASTMKPTGGAYGYTF | TGTGCCAGCACCATGAAGCCGACAGGGGGGGCCTATGGCTACACCTTC
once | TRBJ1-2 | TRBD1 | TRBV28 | CASSLGLQGRYGYTF | TGTGCCAGCAGTTTAGGTCTACAGGGGCGCTATGGCTACACCTTC
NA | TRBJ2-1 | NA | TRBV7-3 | CASSLDRQTYNEQFF | TGTGCCAGCAGCTTAGACAGACAGACCTACAATGAGCAGTTCTTC
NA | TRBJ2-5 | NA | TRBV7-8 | CASSPGALIETQYF | TGTGCCAGCAGCCCTGGGGCCCTGATAGAGACCCAGTACTTC
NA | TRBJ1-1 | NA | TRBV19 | CASSLKLDTEAFF | TGTGCCAGTAGTCTAAAACTGGACACTGAAGCTTTCTTT
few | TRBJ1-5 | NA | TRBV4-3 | CASSQDPVYSNQPQHF | TGCGCCAGCAGCCAAGATCCGGTCTATAGCAATCAGCCCCAGCATTTT
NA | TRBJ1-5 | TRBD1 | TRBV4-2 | CASSQDLTGYSNQPQHF | TGTGCCAGCAGCCAAGATCTGACAGGGTATAGCAATCAGCCCCAGCATTTT
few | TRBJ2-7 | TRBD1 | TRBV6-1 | CASSEARQGEQYF | TGTGCCAGCAGTGAAGCCCGACAGGGCGAGCAGTACTTC
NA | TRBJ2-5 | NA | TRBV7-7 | CASSLGGGVNQETQYF | TGTGCTAGCAGCTTAGGGGGCGGGGTGAACCAAGAGACCCAGTACTTC
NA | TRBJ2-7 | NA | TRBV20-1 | CSARQDEQYF | TGCAGTGCGAGACAGGACGAGCAGTACTTC
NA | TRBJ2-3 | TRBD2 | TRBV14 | CASSQAKATSGTDTQYF | TGTGCCAGCAGCCAAGCGAAAGCTACTAGCGGCACAGATACGCAGTATTTT
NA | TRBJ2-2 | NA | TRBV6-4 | CASSVGAAGELFF | TGTGCCAGCAGTGTAGGGGCGGCCGGGGAGCTGTTTTTT
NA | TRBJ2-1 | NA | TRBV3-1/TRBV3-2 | CASSQAPRGEQFF | TGTGCCAGCAGCCAAGCGCCTAGGGGTGAGCAGTTCTTC
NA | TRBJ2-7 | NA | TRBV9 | CASSSFLGYEQYF | TGTGCCAGCAGCTCTTTCCTCGGGTACGAGCAGTACTTC
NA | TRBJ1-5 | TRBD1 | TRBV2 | CASNVQGGDQPQHF | TGTGCCAGCAATGTACAGGGGGGCGATCAGCCCCAGCATTTT
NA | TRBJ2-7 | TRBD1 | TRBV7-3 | CASSLSRDRGDEQYF | TGTGCCAGCAGCTTATCCCGGGACAGGGGAGACGAGCAGTACTTC
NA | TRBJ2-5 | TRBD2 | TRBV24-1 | CATSDLPHQRRAGAQETQYF | TGTGCCACCAGTGATTTGCCCCACCAGCGGCGAGCGGGGGCTCAAGAGACCCAGTACTTC
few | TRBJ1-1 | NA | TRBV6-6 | CASTEQVMNTEAFF | TGTGCCAGCACCGAACAGGTCATGAACACTGAAGCTTTCTTT
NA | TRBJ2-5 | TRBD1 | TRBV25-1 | CASSDLQGGETQYF | TGTGCCAGCAGTGACCTACAGGGGGGAGAGACCCAGTACTTC
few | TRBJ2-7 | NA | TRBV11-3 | CASSQGPNYEQYF | TGTGCCAGCAGCCAGGGCCCCAACTACGAGCAGTACTTC
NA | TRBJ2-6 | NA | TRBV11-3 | CASSQGGAGANVLTF | TGTGCCAGCAGCCAGGGTGGCGCTGGGGCCAACGTCCTGACTTTC
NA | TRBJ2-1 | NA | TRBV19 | CASSIPLAPYNEQFF | TGTGCCAGTAGTATACCTCTAGCGCCCTACAATGAGCAGTTCTTC
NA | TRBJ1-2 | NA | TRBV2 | CASTLWRQVNYGYTF | TGTGCCAGCACTCTGTGGAGGCAGGTTAACTATGGCTACACCTTC
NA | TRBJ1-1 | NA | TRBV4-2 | CASSQDRGRVDDLTEAFF | TGTGCCAGCAGCCAAGATCGGGGTAGGGTCGATGATTTGACTGAAGCTTTCTTT
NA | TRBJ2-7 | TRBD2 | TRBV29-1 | CSVGSGTSGEQYF | TGCAGCGTCGGCTCCGGGACTAGCGGTGAGCAGTACTTC